This T cell receptor (beta chain) is drawn from a study of OX40 agonist ivuxolimab in advanced cancers. Using immunoSEQ multiplex PCR, the repertoire was profiled, and TCRdb retains in-frame clones only, with some absent. The table has about 55,000 clones, around 77% seen once. CDR3 size: 17 residues. V lost 2 bases to trimming and J lost 5 bases, with 16 bases between them. Germline CDR1 and CDR2: MDHEN and SYDVKM. Source: CD4+ or CD8+ T cells sorted from blood, taken in a trial of the OX40 agonist ivuxolimab. This TCR derives from an adult with an advanced solid tumor such as melanoma, head and neck, liver or kidney cancer. This rearrangement joins TRBV28 to TRBJ1-6; a weak D match, TRBD1 (6 bases). In DNA, the CDR3 is TGTGCCAGCAGTTTAGGGGGCTGGGGATTCAATAATTCACCCCTCCACTTT. It encodes CASSLGGWGFNNSPLHF.